The 18 T cell receptor beta chains in this list originate from one sample, sequenced in a study of T cells expressing NK-cell markers. Following a re-call of the 5' RACE reads, TCRdb has one entry per CDR3 protein and lacks DNA. This sample's clone table lists about 190,000 distinct CDR3 sequences. Source material: blood T cells: a sorted CD56 or NKG2C T cell subset, CD4+ or CD8+ T cells, or bulk PBMC T cells (not recorded which). Receptor source: a man aged 18-75 years in good health.

The chain uses TRBV5-1 and TRBJ1-1. The length of the CDR3 is 14 residues. Germline V gene sequence: CDR1 SGHRS, CDR2 YFSETQ. CDR3 amino acids: CASSWNGGDTEAFF.

This sequence joins TRBV20-1 and TRBJ1-2. Germline CDR1 is DFQATT and CDR2 is SNEGSKA (reference sequence). The CDR3 has 15 amino acids. The CDR3 spells CSARGASTFNYGYTF.

The chain is built from TRBV19 and TRBJ2-1; TCRdb designates TRBD1, a call that cannot be tested without DNA. This CDR3 is built from 18 residues. Germline V gives CDR1 LNHDA, CDR2 SQIVND (reference sequence). The CDR3 region is CASSLIDSTGGIDNEQFF.

The chain is built from TRBV24-1 and TRBJ2-2; TCRdb gives TRBD2 as the D gene, but with no DNA this cannot be confirmed. This CDR3 is 14 amino acids long. Looked up from germline, CDR1 is KGHDR and CDR2 is SFDVKD. The CDR3 reads CATAGGPNTGELFF.

V is TRBV9 and J is TRBJ2-7; TCRdb's D call, TRBD1, is unchecked because there is no DNA. From germline, CDR1 is SGDLS and CDR2 YYNGEE. This CDR3 contains 14 residues. CDR3 protein: CASSVENRDYEQYF.

The rearrangement joins TRBV24-1 to TRBJ1-5; there is no DNA to check the TCRdb D call of TRBD1. There are 21 residues in the CDR3. Germline V lookup: CDR1 KGHDR, CDR2 SFDVKD. CDR3: CATSDLSHAGSTGKSNQPQHF.

The rearrangement joins TRBV4-2 to TRBJ1-2. CDR1 is LGHNA, CDR2 YNFKEQ, per germline. The CDR3 is 14 residues long. The CDR3 is CASVLQNINYGYTF.

This chain uses TRBV30 with TRBJ1-1. The CDR3 sequence is 12 residues long. Germline V gives CDR1 GTSNPN, CDR2 SVGIG (reference sequence). The CDR3 is CAWSNSHTEAFF.

The rearrangement joins TRBV5-6 to TRBJ1-1; TCRdb calls TRBD1, which cannot be checked without DNA. This CDR3 has 18 residues. Germline loops: CDR1 SGHDT, CDR2 YYEEEE. The CDR3 is CASTTGTGGFEGVTEAFF.

V is TRBV2 and J is TRBJ2-1; TCRdb gives TRBD1 as the D gene, but with no DNA this cannot be confirmed. CDR3 size: 14 residues. CDR1 SNHLY and CDR2 FYNNEI come from the germline V gene. CDR3 sequence: CASQVTLDYNEQFF.

The chain recombines TRBV12-3 or TRBV12-4 with TRBJ2-6; TCRdb designates TRBD1, a call that cannot be tested without DNA. This CDR3 has 18 amino acids. The CDR3 region is CASSLWGQHSSGANVLTF.

This chain connects TRBV19 to TRBJ2-5; the D call from TCRdb, TRBD2, cannot be confirmed without DNA. The CDR3 spans 15 residues. CDR1 is LNHDA, CDR2 SQIVND, per germline (reference sequence). CDR3 amino acids: CASSTWTSGEETQYF.

The rearrangement uses TRBV2 and TRBJ1-1; TCRdb reports TRBD1, a call that lacks DNA to check it against. CDR3 length: 16 residues. Germline-derived CDR1 and CDR2 are SNHLY and FYNNEI. CDR3 amino acids: CASRWDRPPGGTEAFF.

The chain is built from TRBV12-3 or TRBV12-4 and TRBJ2-7; lacking DNA, the TRBD1 call made by TCRdb goes unchecked. There are 13 residues in the CDR3. CDR3 protein: CASTTTERYEQYF.

This chain uses TRBV2 with TRBJ2-5; TCRdb selects TRBD1, and the lack of DNA leaves this call unchecked. Germline V lookup: CDR1 SNHLY, CDR2 FYNNEI. This CDR3 comprises 14 residues. The CDR3 loop reads CASSVQGETETQYF.

The gene calls are TRBV5-1 and TRBJ2-3; TCRdb reports TRBD1, a call that lacks DNA to check it against. The CDR3 is 16 amino acids. Per germline, CDR1 SGHRS and CDR2 YFSETQ. This CDR3 reads CASSPTGGRSTDTQYF.

The V and J genes are TRBV2 and TRBJ1-6. The CDR3 spans 16 residues. CDR1 and CDR2 from the germline V gene are SNHLY and FYNNEI. The CDR3 sequence: CASSGWGDSYNSPLHF. Supplemented by reference TRBV2 and TRBJ1-6, the full variable domain reads EPEVTQTPSHQVTQMGQEVILRCVPISNHLYFYWYRQILGQKVEFLVSFYNNEISEKSEIFDDQFSVERPDGSNFTLKIRSTKLEDSAMYFCASSGWGDSYNSPLHFGNGTRLTVT.

The chain employs TRBV2 and TRBJ2-5; the D call from TCRdb, TRBD2, cannot be confirmed without DNA. This CDR3 is built from 15 residues. CDR1 is SNHLY and CDR2 is FYNNEI in the germline V gene. The CDR3: CASSMASLGQETQYF.